These 17 T cell receptor beta chains came from one sample sequenced in a study of cytomegalovirus exposure and HLA in healthy donors. The PCR made use of 60 Vbeta and 13 Jbeta primers. Sequencing was performed with immunoSEQ multiplex PCR; in TCRdb, only in-frame clones are kept and a portion is missing. The sample lists approximately 140,000 clones, 60% to 85% occurring once. Sequences were obtained from PBMCs. Every receptor here comes from a middle-aged man in good health and CMV-seropositive.

The V and J genes are TRBV6-1 and TRBJ2-7; D is possibly TRBD2 (6 bases). V lost 4 bases to trimming and J lost 7 bases, with 17 bases between them. Germline CDR1 MNHNS, CDR2 SASEGT. CDR3 length: 14 residues. CDR3 coding DNA: TGTGCCAGCAGTGCCGGGACGGAGGGATGGGAGCAGTACTTC. Translating it yields CASSAGTEGWEQYF.

The V gene is TRBV19, the J gene TRBJ1-5; no reliable D call. The CDR3 runs 15 residues. V dropped 3 bases and J dropped 3 bases, with 12 bases sitting between them. The V gene's germline CDR1 is LNHDA and CDR2 SQIVND (reference sequence). This CDR3 reads CASSILFPYNQPQHF. The CDR3, as DNA: TGTGCCAGTAGTATCCTCTTCCCGTACAATCAGCCCCAGCATTTT.

The chain uses TRBV11-2 and TRBJ1-1; possible D gene TRBD1, 5 bases. The germline CDR1 and CDR2 sequences are SGHAT and FQNNGV. The CDR3 runs 15 residues. The V gene lost 3 bases and the J gene lost 4 bases, with 15 bases spanning the gap. The CDR3 here is CASSFGARGGTEAFF. In DNA form, the CDR3 reads TGTGCCAGCAGCTTTGGAGCCCGGGGGGGCACTGAAGCTTTCTTT.

This clone was detected a few times. This chain links TRBV10-3 with TRBJ2-1, with TRBD2 matching over 7 bases. The trim removed 4 bases at V and 8 bases at J, leaving 8 bases unmatched. CDR1 is ENHRY, CDR2 SYGVKD, per germline. This CDR3 comprises 14 residues. The CDR3 bases are TGTGCCATCAGTGTCCGCGGGAGTGGCGATGAGCAGTTCTTC. Encoded protein: CAISVRGSGDEQFF.

This clone was picked up a small number of times. The V and J genes are TRBV7-9 and TRBJ1-1, with D possibly TRBD1 on 6 matching bases. The CDR3 is 13 residues long. In germline, CDR1 is SEHNR, CDR2 FQNEAQ (reference sequence). With 4 bases removed from V and 1 base from J, the gap between germline ends came to 7 bases. CDR3 nucleotides: TGTGCCAGCAGCTCGACAGGGAACACTGAAGCTTTCTTT. It codes for CASSSTGNTEAFF.

CDR3 residues: CASSQDAPRREGRHEQFF. In DNA form, the CDR3 reads TGCGCCAGCAGCCAAGATGCCCCTCGGCGGGAGGGCCGTCATGAGCAGTTCTTC. The chain combines TRBV4-3 with TRBJ2-1, with TRBD2 matching 9 bases. The trim removed 0 bases at V and 8 bases at J, leaving 14 bases unmatched. This CDR3 is built from 18 residues. Looked up from germline, CDR1 is LGHNA and CDR2 is YSLEER.

This chain joins TRBV4-2 and TRBJ2-1; TRBD2 agrees at 14 bases. The CDR3 contains 17 residues. The V gene end was trimmed by 3 bases and the J gene end by 7 bases; junction bases not matched to a gene: 8. Germline V gene lookup returns CDR1 LGHNA and CDR2 YNFKEQ. CDR3 loop: CASSQGTSGSLGNEQFF. DNA of the CDR3: TGTGCCAGCAGCCAGGGGACTAGCGGGAGTTTAGGGAATGAGCAGTTCTTC.

The V call is TRBV25-1, the J call TRBJ2-2; D not resolved. Per germline, CDR1 MGHDK and CDR2 SYGVNS. V gave up 9 bases and J gave up 4 bases, with 18 bases separating them. The CDR3 is 15 residues long. This CDR3 is CASTQGVERTGELFF. DNA for the CDR3: TGTGCCAGTACCCAAGGAGTCGAGCGCACCGGGGAGCTGTTTTTT.

This clone was detected a few times. The CDR3 coding sequence is TGTGCCAGCAGCCCAAGACAGGGTAACAATGAGCAGTTCTTC. Its protein is CASSPRQGNNEQFF. The chain couples TRBV11-3 to TRBJ2-1; 7 bases are a match to TRBD1. Germline CDR1 SGHNT, CDR2 YENEEA. CDR3 length equals 14 residues. The V gene end was trimmed by 5 bases and the J gene end by 5 bases; junction bases not matched to a gene: 6.

V usage is TRBV7-8 and J usage is TRBJ2-1; 7 nucleotides align to TRBD2. The CDR3 is 21 residues long. Germline CDR1 is SGHVS and CDR2 is FQNEAQ. Unmatched junction bases numbered 20, after V lost 3 bases and J lost 0 bases. CDR3 bases: TGTGCCAGCAGCTTCGGTCGTGGTATTCTAGCGGCCATGAGCTCCTACAATGAGCAGTTCTTC. This sequence encodes CASSFGRGILAAMSSYNEQFF. The whole variable domain, filled in from reference TRBV7-8 and TRBJ2-1, reads GAGVSQSPRYKVAKRGQDVALRCDPISGHVSLFWYQQALGQGPEFLTYFQNEAQLDKSGLPSDRFFAERPEGSVSTLKIQRTQQEDSAVYLCASSFGRGILAAMSSYNEQFFGPGTRLTVL.

This clone was seen only a few times. This sequence joins TRBV5-4 and TRBJ2-5, with TRBD1 matching over 9 bases. The V gene's germline CDR1 is SGHNT and CDR2 YYREEE (reference sequence). Unmatched junction bases numbered 3, after V lost 7 bases and J lost 2 bases. The CDR3 consists of 13 residues. Here the CDR3 reads CASGQGTQETQYF. The DNA of the CDR3 is TGTGCCAGCGGACAGGGGACACAAGAGACCCAGTACTTC.

The chain is built from TRBV2 and TRBJ2-7; D is perhaps TRBD2 (5 bases). The V gene lost 8 bases and the J gene lost 0 bases, with 11 bases spanning the gap. The V gene's germline CDR1 is SNHLY and CDR2 FYNNEI. The CDR3 is made up of 13 amino acids. CDR3 in amino acids: CASLRRSSYEQYF. In nucleotides, the CDR3 is TGTGCCAGCCTCCGGAGGAGCTCCTACGAGCAGTACTTC. The whole variable domain, filled in from reference TRBV2 and TRBJ2-7, reads EPEVTQTPSHQVTQMGQEVILRCVPISNHLYFYWYRQILGQKVEFLVSFYNNEISEKSEIFDDQFSVERPDGSNFTLKIRSTKLEDSAMYFCASLRRSSYEQYFGPGTRLTVT.

This chain connects TRBV7-7 to TRBJ2-5; 7 bases align to TRBD2. The CDR3 runs 14 residues. V lost 4 bases to trimming and J lost 5 bases; unmatched junction nucleotides: 7. The germline gives CDR1 SSHAT, CDR2 FNYEAQ (reference sequence). Written as DNA, the CDR3 is TGTGCCAGCAGCTCCGGGGAGGGGCGGGAGACCCAGTACTTC. Translation: CASSSGEGRETQYF. Full variable domain (outside the CDR3, taken from reference TRBV7-7 and TRBJ2-5): GAGVSQSPRYKVTKRGQDVTLRCDPISSHATLYWYQQALGQGPEFLTYFNYEAQPDKSGLPSDRFSAERPEGSISTLTIQRTEQRDSAMYRCASSSGEGRETQYFGPGTRLLVL.

The chain employs TRBV4-2 and TRBJ2-7; 9 bases are a match to TRBD1. The J segment lost 4 bases and the V segment lost 5 bases, leaving 9 bases of the junction unmatched. In germline, CDR1 is LGHNA, CDR2 YNFKEQ. This CDR3 has 15 amino acids. The CDR3 reads CASSEATGGGYEQYF. The CDR3 DNA sequence: TGTGCCAGCAGCGAAGCTACAGGGGGCGGGTACGAGCAGTACTTC.

As DNA, the CDR3 is TGTGCCACCAGCAGAGATACACTAGCGGACTACGAGCAGTACTTC. As protein: CATSRDTLADYEQYF. This rearrangement joins TRBV15 to TRBJ2-7; 8 bases line up with TRBD2. The CDR3 extends over 15 amino acids. CDR1 LNHNV and CDR2 YYDKDF come from the germline V gene (reference sequence). V shed 0 bases and J 3 bases; nucleotides not matched to a gene: 4. Looking up the rest from reference TRBV15 and TRBJ2-7 gives the full variable domain: DAMVIQNPRYQVTQFGKPVTLSCSQTLNHNVMYWYQQKSSQAPKLLFHYYDKDFNNEADTPDNFQSRRPNTSFCFLDIRSPGLGDTAMYLCATSRDTLADYEQYFGPGTRLTVT.

Details on this clone: At one end the junction does not follow the germline gene, possibly because of a read error. The chain combines TRBV7-9 with TRBJ1-2, with a possible D match to TRBD1 (5 bases). Germline values: CDR1 SEHNR, CDR2 FQNEAQ (reference sequence). This CDR3 comprises 15 residues. The chain's CDR3 is CSSSLVLGVDYGYTF. In DNA form, the CDR3 reads TGTTCCAGCAGCTTAGTTCTAGGGGTGGACTATGGCTACACCTTC.

The chain links TRBV7-2 to TRBJ2-5; perhaps TRBD2 as D (5 bases). Germline V lookup: CDR1 SGHTA, CDR2 FQGNSA. The CDR3 is 16 residues long. Trimming stripped 6 bases from V and 5 bases from J, with 22 bases between. CDR3 nucleotide sequence: TGTGCCAGCAGTCTAGCCTATCTCTCAACTCGGGAGACCCAGTACTTC. It yields the protein CASSLAYLSTRETQYF.